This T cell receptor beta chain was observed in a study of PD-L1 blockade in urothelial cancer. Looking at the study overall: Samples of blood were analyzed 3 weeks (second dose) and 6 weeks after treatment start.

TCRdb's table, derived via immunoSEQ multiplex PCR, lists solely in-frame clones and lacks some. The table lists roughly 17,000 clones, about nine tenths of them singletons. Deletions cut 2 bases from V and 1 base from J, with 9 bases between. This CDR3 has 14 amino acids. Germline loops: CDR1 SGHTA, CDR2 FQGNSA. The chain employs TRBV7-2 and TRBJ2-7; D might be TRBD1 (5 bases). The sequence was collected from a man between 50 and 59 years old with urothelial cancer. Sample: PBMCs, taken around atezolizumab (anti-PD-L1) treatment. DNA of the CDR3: TGTGCCAGCAGCTTAAATAGGGGATCCTACGAGCAGTACTTC. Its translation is CASSLNRGSYEQYF.